Below, 16 T cell receptor beta chains from the same sample are listed, as sequenced in a study of PD-1 blockade in mismatch repair-deficient tumors. The assay was immunoSEQ multiplex PCR, and TCRdb's table has in-frame clones only and misses some. The table lists 120,000 or so clones, about 85% of them singletons, with approximately 12% in the top ten. The sequences come from peripheral blood, collected 44 weeks after starting pembrolizumab. These receptors all come from an adult with mismatch repair-deficient cancer.

The chain uses TRBV20-1 and TRBJ2-2; tentative D call: TRBD2 (5 bases). The CDR3 consists of 11 residues. Trimming pared 6 bases from V and 6 bases from J, leaving 8 bases between. CDR1 and CDR2 from the germline V gene are DFQATT and SNEGSKA (reference sequence). The CDR3 region has the DNA TGCAGTGCCGGACTCCCCGGGGAGCTGTTTTTT. It translates to CSAGLPGELFF.

V is TRBV7-9 and J is TRBJ2-1; 13 positions match TRBD2. CDR3 size: 16 residues. The V and J ends lost 5 bases and 2 bases, in that order; junction bases with no gene match: 3. Germline V lookup: CDR1 SEHNR, CDR2 FQNEAQ (reference sequence). In DNA, the CDR3 is TGTGCCAGCAGCCCTACTAGCGGGAGGGCCTACAATGAGCAGTTCTTC. The encoded protein is CASSPTSGRAYNEQFF.

The chain combines TRBV6-1 with TRBJ1-2, with D perhaps TRBD1 (6 bases). This CDR3 is 15 amino acids long. Deletions cut 7 bases from V and 6 bases from J, with 21 bases between. CDR1 MNHNS and CDR2 SASEGT come from the germline V gene. This CDR3 reads CASIKRGTEQDGYTF. The CDR3 DNA follows: TGTGCCAGCATAAAAAGGGGGACGGAGCAAGATGGCTACACCTTC.

The V call is TRBV7-9, the J call TRBJ2-3, with D perhaps matching TRBD2 (5 bases). The CDR3 spans 17 residues. In germline, CDR1 is SEHNR, CDR2 FQNEAQ (reference sequence). The ends were cut back, 4 bases at V and 4 bases at J, with 21 bases in the middle. The CDR3 coding sequence is TGTGCCAGCAGCTCGAGTTCCTGGGAGAGTTCTCCAGATACGCAGTATTTT. Translation gives CASSSSSWESSPDTQYF.

V and J are TRBV7-2 and TRBJ2-4; perhaps TRBD2 as D (5 bases). Germline CDR1 SGHTA, CDR2 FQGNSA. Trimming shortened V by 4 bases and J by 5 bases, and 18 bases separated the two germline ends. The CDR3 length is 16 residues. The CDR3 DNA reads as TGTGCCAGCAGCTCCCCCCGACGCAAGGGAGAAAACATTCAGTACTTC. Translation: CASSSPRRKGENIQYF.

The chain is built from TRBV6-5 and TRBJ2-7; D remains unclear. CDR3 length: 15 amino acids. CDR1 is MNHEY and CDR2 is SVGAGI in the germline V gene. The germline V and J ends were trimmed by 0 bases and 1 base, with 10 bases remaining between them. The CDR3 is CASSYSKIGSYEQYF. DNA for the CDR3: TGTGCCAGCAGTTACTCGAAAATTGGATCCTACGAGCAGTACTTC.

The rearrangement joins TRBV30 to TRBJ2-5, with TRBD1 identical over 8 bases. The CDR3 totals 16 residues. The ends lost 0 bases at V and 3 bases at J; junction bases unmatched: 9. Germline loops: CDR1 GTSNPN, CDR2 SVGIG (reference sequence). This CDR3 reads CAWSVYRGSMEETQYF. CDR3 coding DNA: TGTGCCTGGAGTGTCTACAGGGGGTCGATGGAAGAGACCCAGTACTTC.

The chain carries TRBV7-8 and TRBJ2-1, with no clear D. The CDR3 extends over 14 amino acids. The germline gives CDR1 SGHVS, CDR2 FQNEAQ. Deletions cut 3 bases from V and 7 bases from J, with 13 bases between. CDR3 in amino acids: CASSLTGRINEQFF. The DNA of the CDR3 is TGTGCCAGCAGCTTGACTGGACGGATAAATGAGCAGTTCTTC.

The gene calls are TRBV10-2 and TRBJ2-7, with D perhaps matching TRBD1 (6 bases). CDR1 and CDR2 (germline): WSHSY, SAAADI. This CDR3 region has 14 residues. V gave up 4 bases and J gave up 3 bases, with 13 bases separating them. The CDR3 DNA is TGCGCCAGCAGTGTGGGGGCAATTCACTACGAGCAGTACTTC. Translating it yields CASSVGAIHYEQYF.

V and J are TRBV5-4 and TRBJ1-2, with D perhaps matching TRBD1 (5 bases). Germline CDR1 SGHNT, CDR2 YYREEE (reference sequence). The V end lost 4 bases, the J end lost 5 bases, and 18 bases lay between the germline ends. The CDR3 runs 15 residues. In DNA form, the CDR3 reads TGTGCCAGCAGCCGAAGAAGACCGGAGGGGTATGGCTACACCTTC. It specifies CASSRRRPEGYGYTF.

V gene TRBV11-2 combines with J gene TRBJ2-7; D perhaps matches TRBD2 (5 bases). The CDR3 length is 14 residues. Trimming shortened V by 1 base and J by 3 bases, and 10 bases separated the two germline ends. CDR1 and CDR2 from the germline V gene are SGHAT and FQNNGV. CDR3 DNA: TGTGCCAGCAGCTTAGCGGGAACGCTCTACGAGCAGTACTTC. Encoded protein: CASSLAGTLYEQYF.

In this sample, this clone turned up a few times. The V gene is TRBV5-1, the J gene TRBJ1-2; 8 bases are shared with TRBD1. Unmatched junction bases numbered 9, after V lost 4 bases and J lost 4 bases. CDR3 length equals 15 residues. CDR1 is SGHRS, CDR2 YFSETQ, per germline. In DNA, the CDR3 is TGCGCCAGCAGCACGGGACAGGCCCGTCTCTATGGCTACACCTTC. Amino acids: CASSTGQARLYGYTF.

This chain connects TRBV11-2 to TRBJ1-1, with D uncertain. CDR3 length: 14 amino acids. V was trimmed by 6 bases and J by 6 bases, leaving 17 bases between them. CDR1 is SGHAT, CDR2 FQNNGV, per germline. The CDR3 sequence is CASRPRTGGSEAFF. CDR3 DNA: TGTGCCAGCAGACCGCGGACCGGAGGGTCTGAAGCTTTCTTT.

The chain combines TRBV7-6 with TRBJ2-2; 10 nucleotides align to TRBD2. J lost 6 bases, V lost 3 bases, and 10 bases had no gene match. Germline V gene data show CDR1 as SGHVS and CDR2 as FNYEAQ. CDR3 length: 17 amino acids. CDR3 amino acids: CASSFTPLAGVAGELFF. The CDR3 DNA is TGTGCCAGCAGCTTCACCCCTCTAGCGGGAGTAGCCGGGGAGCTGTTTTTT.

This clone was counted a single time. The CDR3 coding sequence is TGTGCCAGCAGCCAAGACCCTAACGGTCTCTCTAGCACAGATACGCAGTATTTT. Translating gives CASSQDPNGLSSTDTQYF. The chain employs TRBV4-2 and TRBJ2-3; no reliable D call. This CDR3 contains 18 residues. Per the germline V gene, CDR1 is LGHNA and CDR2 is YNFKEQ. Trimming removed 0 bases from V and 0 bases from J, with 16 bases in between.

CDR3 sequence (DNA): TGTGCCTGGAGGGGATCGGGGGATACGCAGTATTTT. Translating gives CAWRGSGDTQYF. V and J are TRBV30 and TRBJ2-3, with D perhaps TRBD2 (5 bases). Germline-derived CDR1 and CDR2 are GTSNPN and SVGIG (reference sequence). The V end was cut by 3 bases, the J end by 6 bases, with 10 bases between. This CDR3 has 12 amino acids. The full variable domain, rest sourced from reference TRBV30 and TRBJ2-3, is SQTIHQWPATLVQPVGSPLSLECTVEGTSNPNLYWYRQAAGRGLQLLFYSVGIGQISSEVPQNLSASRPQDRQFILSSKKLLLSDSGFYLCAWRGSGDTQYFGPGTRLTVL.